This TCR beta chain was sequenced in a study of blood T cell repertoires in COVID-19. Study at large: Samples came from the United States, Italy and Spain, spanning acute and convalescent COVID-19. T cells, B-cell-depleted T cells, or PBMCs supplied cDNA or gDNA.

In the study's own analysis: Amplifying reference gene primers gave estimates of nucleated cell counts. The assay was immunoSEQ multiplex PCR, and TCRdb's table has in-frame clones only and misses some. Clone size and the V and J calls come from that table; the DNA yielded D and trimming. The sample lists some 51,000 clones; 80% to 95% were seen once. This CDR3 is built from 15 residues. CDR1 is ENHRY, CDR2 SYGVKD, per germline. V lost 6 bases and J 0 bases, leaving 15 bases between the germline ends. Sequencing was carried out using peripheral blood. This sequence originates from a man between 45 and 60 years old with acute or convalescent COVID-19. V is TRBV10-3 and J is TRBJ2-7; weak D call: TRBD2 (5 bases). The CDR3 DNA sequence: TGTGCCATCAGGGACTCGACGGGATCCTCCTACGAGCAGTACTTC. The encoded protein is CAIRDSTGSSYEQYF.